These 23 T cell receptor beta chains share one sample of origin, sequenced in a study of cytomegalovirus exposure and HLA in healthy donors. The PCR used 60 Vbeta and 13 Jbeta primers. The data were produced by immunoSEQ multiplex PCR, yet TCRdb's version contains in-frame clones alone and is incomplete. The sample has roughly 100,000 clones; roughly 78% are singletons. The sample taken for sequencing was PBMCs. All receptors derive from a woman aged 40-49 years in good health and CMV-seronegative.

This chain uses TRBV21-1 with TRBJ1-1; whether TRBD1, the table's D call, matches the DNA was not checked. TRBV21-1 is a documented pseudogene. The length of the CDR3 is 15 residues. CDR3: CASSFRLGNNTEAFF. The CDR3 coding sequence is TGTGCCAGCAGCTTCCGTTTGGGCAATAACACTGAAGCTTTCTTT.

This clone came up once. The CDR3 DNA follows: TGTGCCAGCAGCCAGGAATGGGGGCAAGGCTACGAGCAGTACTTC. It codes for CASSQEWGQGYEQYF. The chain combines TRBV9 with TRBJ2-7; perhaps TRBD1 as D (6 bases). Germline assignment: CDR1 SGDLS and CDR2 YYNGEE. V was clipped by 4 bases and J by 3 bases, with 17 bases between them. The CDR3 length is 15 residues.

This clone was counted a single time. The chain recombines TRBV7-2 with TRBJ2-1; 7 bases are a match to TRBD2. The V gene end was trimmed by 0 bases and the J gene end by 0 bases; junction bases not matched to a gene: 2. The CDR3 has 16 amino acids. The germline gives CDR1 SGHTA, CDR2 FQGNSA. The CDR3 reads CASSLAAGNSYNEQFF. CDR3 in DNA: TGTGCCAGCAGCTTAGCAGCGGGGAACTCCTACAATGAGCAGTTCTTC.

V and J are TRBV11-3 and TRBJ1-2; unclear D gene. The V gene lost 0 bases and the J gene lost 6 bases, with 17 bases spanning the gap. CDR1 is SGHNT and CDR2 is YENEEA in the germline V gene. This CDR3 is 16 amino acids long. The CDR3 loop reads CASSLDHEFGGNGYTF. The CDR3 nucleotides read TGTGCCAGCAGCTTAGATCACGAATTTGGAGGGAATGGCTACACCTTC.

V usage is TRBV4-3 and J usage is TRBJ2-4; TRBD1 is a possible D gene (6 bases). This CDR3 is 22 amino acids long. Per the germline V gene, CDR1 is LGHNA and CDR2 is YSLEER. Trimming removed 4 bases from V and 2 bases from J, with 33 bases in between. The CDR3: CASSPSQPGQRYGSVPKNIQYF. The DNA of the CDR3 is TGCGCCAGCAGCCCATCACAACCGGGACAACGATATGGGAGTGTGCCCAAAAACATTCAGTACTTC.

V and J are TRBV6-6 and TRBJ1-6; a possible D gene is TRBD1 (5 bases). The CDR3 sequence is 14 residues long. In germline, CDR1 is MNHNY, CDR2 SVGAGI (reference sequence). V dropped 6 bases and J dropped 7 bases, with 13 bases sitting between them. CDR3 nucleotide sequence: TGTGCCAGCAGCCACGACAGACAAAATTCACCCCTCCACTTT. Its translation is CASSHDRQNSPLHF.

The chain is built from TRBV9 and TRBJ1-1, with no clear D. CDR1 and CDR2 (germline): SGDLS, YYNGEE. V was clipped by 3 bases and J by 0 bases, with 15 bases between them. The CDR3 has 16 amino acids. CDR3: CASSGHPGDVNTEAFF. CDR3 sequence (DNA): TGTGCCAGCAGCGGACACCCGGGAGACGTGAACACTGAAGCTTTCTTT.

The rearrangement uses TRBV29-1 and TRBJ1-1, with D perhaps TRBD1 (5 bases). The CDR3 extends over 14 amino acids. Germline lookup yields CDR1 SQVTM and CDR2 ANQGSEA. V shed 5 bases and J shed 1 base, with 14 bases lying between them. Written as DNA, the CDR3 is TGCAGCGTTCAAAGGGGCCATCCGAACACTGAAGCTTTCTTT. Translation gives CSVQRGHPNTEAFF.

J is TRBJ2-3 and V is TRBV11-3, with 8 bases identical to TRBD1. Germline CDR1 SGHNT, CDR2 YENEEA. V dropped 5 bases and J dropped 2; count of bases not matched to a gene: 6. The CDR3 totals 15 residues. The CDR3 protein is CASSVTGGSTDTQYF. In DNA, the CDR3 is TGTGCCAGCAGCGTAACAGGGGGTTCCACAGATACGCAGTATTTT.

This chain links TRBV4-1 with TRBJ1-1; D not certain. V gave up 3 bases and J gave up 0 bases, with 14 bases separating them. From germline, CDR1 is MGHRA and CDR2 YSYEKL. CDR3 length equals 16 residues. The CDR3 protein is CASSQFQVVMNTEAFF. The CDR3 coding sequence is TGCGCCAGCAGCCAGTTTCAGGTCGTTATGAACACTGAAGCTTTCTTT.

The chain recombines TRBV27 with TRBJ2-5; possibly TRBD1 for D (6 bases). The CDR3 is made up of 16 amino acids. V dropped 5 bases and J dropped 6 bases, with 22 bases sitting between them. Per germline, CDR1 MNHEY and CDR2 SMNVEV (reference sequence). In DNA form, the CDR3 reads TGTGCCAGCAGTCTAACCTCTAACAGGGAGTTCAAGACCCAGTACTTC. Translated: CASSLTSNREFKTQYF.

This clone has a handful of counts. The J gene is TRBJ2-7, the V gene TRBV28, with 8 nucleotides matching TRBD1. This CDR3 has 13 residues. The V gene's germline CDR1 is MDHEN and CDR2 SYDVKM. J was trimmed by 2 bases and V by 3 bases; bases with no gene match: 0. In nucleotides, the CDR3 is TGTGCCAGCAGTTTGACAGGGGCCTACGAGCAGTACTTC. It codes for CASSLTGAYEQYF.

The chain carries TRBV28 and TRBJ1-1; D call uncertain. Per germline, CDR1 MDHEN and CDR2 SYDVKM. The CDR3 is 12 amino acids. V was trimmed by 6 bases and J by 7 bases, leaving 12 bases between them. The CDR3 reads CASSPRFLEAFF. CDR3 in DNA: TGTGCCAGCAGCCCCCGGTTCCTTGAAGCTTTCTTT.

This clone was counted once. J is TRBJ2-2 and V is TRBV18; weak D call: TRBD1 (5 bases). Germline loops: CDR1 KGHSH, CDR2 LQKENI. The CDR3 is 14 amino acids. V was cut by 10 bases and J by 5 bases, with 17 bases left in between. The CDR3 sequence: CATQGVSGTGELFF. CDR3 nucleotides: TGTGCCACCCAAGGGGTTTCTGGGACCGGGGAGCTGTTTTTT.

The chain links TRBV5-1 to TRBJ2-2, with D unclear. CDR1 and CDR2 (germline): SGHRS, YFSETQ. Trimming shortened V by 5 bases and J by 2 bases, and 10 bases separated the two germline ends. The CDR3 covers 14 residues. CDR3 coding DNA: TGCGCCAGCAGAGCTTTTCCCAACACCGGGGAGCTGTTTTTT. Amino acids: CASRAFPNTGELFF.

The V gene is TRBV27, the J gene TRBJ2-7; 7 positions agree with TRBD2. This CDR3 region has 15 residues. The V segment lost 6 bases and the J segment 7 bases; nucleotides outside the gene matches: 15. In germline, CDR1 is MNHEY, CDR2 SMNVEV (reference sequence). The CDR3 reads CASSRGDRRVWEQYF. In nucleotides, the CDR3 is TGTGCCAGCAGCCGGGGGGACCGTCGGGTGTGGGAGCAGTACTTC.

A note on this clone: Different DNA sequences within this sample yield the same CDR3. J is TRBJ2-1 and V is TRBV27; D call uncertain. This CDR3 is 13 amino acids long. The V end lost 2 bases, the J end lost 3 bases, and 5 bases lay between the germline ends. Germline CDR1 is MNHEY and CDR2 is SMNVEV (reference sequence). The CDR3 sequence: CASSLSRYNEQFF. The CDR3 DNA reads TGTGCCAGCAGTTTAAGCCGCTACAATGAGCAGTTCTTC.

The chain recombines TRBV28 with TRBJ2-3, with D unclear. The CDR3 runs 15 residues. Germline V gene data show CDR1 as MDHEN and CDR2 as SYDVKM. Trimming took 1 base from V and 0 from J, leaving 8 bases between them. The CDR3 here is CASSLYSSSTDTQYF. Written as DNA, the CDR3 is TGTGCCAGCAGTTTATATAGTTCTAGCACAGATACGCAGTATTTT.

This chain joins TRBV27 and TRBJ2-7; the match to TRBD2 covers 8 bases. J gave up 3 bases and V 1 base, and 8 bases lay outside the gene matches. This CDR3 is 16 amino acids long. Per the germline V gene, CDR1 is MNHEY and CDR2 is SMNVEV (reference sequence). CDR3 bases: TGTGCCAGCAGTTTATGGGGTGGAGCGGGAGACTACGAGCAGTACTTC. Its translation: CASSLWGGAGDYEQYF.

The chain couples TRBV28 to TRBJ2-1, with TRBD2 as a possible D gene (6 bases). The CDR3 totals 14 residues. With 4 bases removed from V and 0 bases from J, the gap between germline ends came to 7 bases. CDR1 is MDHEN and CDR2 is SYDVKM in the germline V gene. The CDR3 region is CASSSGGSYNEQFF. As DNA, the CDR3 is TGTGCCAGCAGTTCCGGGGGCTCCTACAATGAGCAGTTCTTC.

The genes are TRBV7-3 and TRBJ2-1; D possibly corresponds to TRBD2 (6 bases). The CDR3 has 18 residues. The ends were cut back, 5 bases at V and 0 bases at J, with 20 bases in the middle. Germline CDR1 SGHTA, CDR2 FQGTGA. The CDR3 nucleotides are TGTGCCAGCAGCCCGGGGCCGATTGGCGGGGCCTCCTACAATGAGCAGTTCTTC. Its protein product is CASSPGPIGGASYNEQFF.

CDR3 sequence: CASGTGAGEQFF. CDR3 nucleotide sequence: TGTGCCAGTGGGACAGGGGCGGGGGAGCAGTTCTTC. J is TRBJ2-1 and V is TRBV19, with TRBD1 matching over 10 bases. Losses at the gene ends were 8 bases for V and 10 bases for J; bases not matched to a gene: 5. From germline, CDR1 is LNHDA and CDR2 SQIVND (reference sequence). This CDR3 region has 12 residues.

The rearrangement joins TRBV7-9 to TRBJ1-2, with D possibly matching TRBD1 (6 bases). The CDR3 loop spans 12 amino acids. The V end was cut by 5 bases, the J end by 8 bases, with 12 bases between. Germline V gives CDR1 SEHNR, CDR2 FQNEAQ (reference sequence). This chain's CDR3 is CASSRTEVGYTF. CDR3 coding DNA: TGTGCCAGCAGCCGGACAGAGGTCGGCTACACCTTC.